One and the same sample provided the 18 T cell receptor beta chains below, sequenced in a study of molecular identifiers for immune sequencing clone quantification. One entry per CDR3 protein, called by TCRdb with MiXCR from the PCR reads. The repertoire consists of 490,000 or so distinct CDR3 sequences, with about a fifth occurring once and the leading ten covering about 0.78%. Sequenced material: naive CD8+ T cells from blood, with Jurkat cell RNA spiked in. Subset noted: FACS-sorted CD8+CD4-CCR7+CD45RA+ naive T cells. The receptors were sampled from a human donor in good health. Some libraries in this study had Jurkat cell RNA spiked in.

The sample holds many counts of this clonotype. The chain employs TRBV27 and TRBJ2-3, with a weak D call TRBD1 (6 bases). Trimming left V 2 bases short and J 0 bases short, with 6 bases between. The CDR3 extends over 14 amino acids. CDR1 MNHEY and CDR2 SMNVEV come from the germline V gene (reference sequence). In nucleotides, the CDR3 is TGTGCCAGCAGTTTACAGGGGAGCACAGATACGCAGTATTTT. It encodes CASSLQGSTDTQYF.

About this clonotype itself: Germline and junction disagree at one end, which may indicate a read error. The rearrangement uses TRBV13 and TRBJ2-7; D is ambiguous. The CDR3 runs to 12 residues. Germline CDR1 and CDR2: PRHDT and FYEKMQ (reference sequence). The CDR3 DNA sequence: TGTGCCAGCAGCTTAGTCTCGTACGAGCAGTGCTTC. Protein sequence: CASSLVSYEQCF.

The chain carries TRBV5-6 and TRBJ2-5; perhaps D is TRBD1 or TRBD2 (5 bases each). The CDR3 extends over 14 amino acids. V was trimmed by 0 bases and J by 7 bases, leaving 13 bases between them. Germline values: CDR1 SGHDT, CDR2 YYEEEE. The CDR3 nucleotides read TGTGCCAGCAGCTTGGTGGGGGACGACGGGACCCAGTACTTC. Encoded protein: CASSLVGDDGTQYF.

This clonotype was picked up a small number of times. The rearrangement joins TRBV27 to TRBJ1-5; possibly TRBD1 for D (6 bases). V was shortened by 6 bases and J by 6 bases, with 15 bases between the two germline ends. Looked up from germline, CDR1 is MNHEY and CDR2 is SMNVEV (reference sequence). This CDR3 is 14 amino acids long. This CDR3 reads CASRYRAGCQPQHF. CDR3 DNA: TGTGCCAGCAGGTACAGGGCTGGGTGTCAGCCCCAGCATTTT.

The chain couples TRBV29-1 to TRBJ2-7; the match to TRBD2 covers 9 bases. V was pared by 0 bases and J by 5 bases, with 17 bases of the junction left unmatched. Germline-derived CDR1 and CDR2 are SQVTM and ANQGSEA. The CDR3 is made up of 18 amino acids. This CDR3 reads CSVEDWPDGTSFGNEQYF. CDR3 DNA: TGCAGCGTTGAAGATTGGCCGGACGGGACTAGCTTCGGCAACGAGCAGTACTTC.

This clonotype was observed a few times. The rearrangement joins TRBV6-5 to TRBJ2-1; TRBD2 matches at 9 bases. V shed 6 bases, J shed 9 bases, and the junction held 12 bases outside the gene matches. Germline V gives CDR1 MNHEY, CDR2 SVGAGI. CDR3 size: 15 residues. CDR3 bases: TGTGCCAGCAGCCCGGGAGCGGGGGGAAGTGGTGAGCAGTTCTTC. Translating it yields CASSPGAGGSGEQFF.

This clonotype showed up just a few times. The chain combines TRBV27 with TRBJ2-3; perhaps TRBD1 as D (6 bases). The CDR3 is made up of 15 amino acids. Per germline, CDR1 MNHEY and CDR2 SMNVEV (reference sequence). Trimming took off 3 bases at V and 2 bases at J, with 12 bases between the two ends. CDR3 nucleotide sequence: TGTGCCAGCAGTTTTTTTCACAGGGTCACAGATACGCAGTATTTT. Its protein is CASSFFHRVTDTQYF.

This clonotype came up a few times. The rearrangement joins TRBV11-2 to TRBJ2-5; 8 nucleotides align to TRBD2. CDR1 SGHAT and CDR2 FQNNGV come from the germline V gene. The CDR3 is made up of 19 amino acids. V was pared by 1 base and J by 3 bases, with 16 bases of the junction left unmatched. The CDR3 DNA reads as TGTGCCAGCAGCTTAGTGCCCGGACTAGCAAGATGGGAGGAAGAGACCCAGTACTTC. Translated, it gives CASSLVPGLARWEEETQYF.

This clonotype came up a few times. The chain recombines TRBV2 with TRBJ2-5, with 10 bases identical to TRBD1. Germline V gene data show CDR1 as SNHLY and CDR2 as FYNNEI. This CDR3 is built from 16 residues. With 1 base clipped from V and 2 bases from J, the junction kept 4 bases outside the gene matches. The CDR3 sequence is CASSEGQGATQETQYF. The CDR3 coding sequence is TGTGCCAGCAGTGAAGGACAGGGGGCCACTCAAGAGACCCAGTACTTC.

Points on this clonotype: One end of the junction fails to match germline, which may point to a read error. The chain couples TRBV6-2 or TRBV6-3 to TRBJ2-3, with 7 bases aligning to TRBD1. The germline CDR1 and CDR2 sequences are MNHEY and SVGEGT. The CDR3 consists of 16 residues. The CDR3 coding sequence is TGTGCCATCAGTTCCATTACAGGGGTCCCCACAGATACGCAGTATTTT. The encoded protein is CAISSITGVPTDTQYF.

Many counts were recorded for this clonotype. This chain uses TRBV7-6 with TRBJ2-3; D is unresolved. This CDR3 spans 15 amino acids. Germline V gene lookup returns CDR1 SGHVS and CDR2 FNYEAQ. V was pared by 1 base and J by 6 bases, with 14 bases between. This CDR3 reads CASSLVAESLDTQYF. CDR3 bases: TGTGCCAGCAGCTTAGTCGCGGAGAGTTTGGATACGCAGTATTTT.

CDR3 sequence reads: CASKDRTEAFF. The CDR3 coding sequence is TGTGCCAGTAAAGATCGGACTGAAGCTTTCTTT. The V and J genes are TRBV19 and TRBJ1-1, with D uncertain. The CDR3 covers 11 residues. Between the trimmed V and J ends, which lost 7 bases and 5 bases, there was a span of 8 bases. The germline V gene encodes CDR1 LNHDA and CDR2 SQIVND (reference sequence).

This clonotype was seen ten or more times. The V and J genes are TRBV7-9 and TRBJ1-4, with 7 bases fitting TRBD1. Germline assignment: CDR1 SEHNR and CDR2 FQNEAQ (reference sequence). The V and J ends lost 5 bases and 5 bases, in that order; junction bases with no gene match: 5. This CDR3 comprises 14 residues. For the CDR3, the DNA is TGTGCCAGCAGCCCCCGGGACAGAAATGAAAAACTGTTTTTT. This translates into CASSPRDRNEKLFF. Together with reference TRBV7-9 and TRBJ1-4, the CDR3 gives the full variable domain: DTGVSQNPRHKITKRGQNVTFRCDPISEHNRLYWYRQTLGQGPEFLTYFQNEAQLEKSRLLSDRFSAERPKGSFSTLEIQRTEQGDSAMYLCASSPRDRNEKLFFGSGTQLSVL.

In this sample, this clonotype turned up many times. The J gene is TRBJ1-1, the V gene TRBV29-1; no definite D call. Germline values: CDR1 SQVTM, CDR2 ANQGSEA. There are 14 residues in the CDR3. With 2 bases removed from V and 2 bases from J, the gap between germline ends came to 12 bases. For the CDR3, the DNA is TGCAGCGTTGAACGGGCGGGGAGAAACACTGAAGCTTTCTTT. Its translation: CSVERAGRNTEAFF.

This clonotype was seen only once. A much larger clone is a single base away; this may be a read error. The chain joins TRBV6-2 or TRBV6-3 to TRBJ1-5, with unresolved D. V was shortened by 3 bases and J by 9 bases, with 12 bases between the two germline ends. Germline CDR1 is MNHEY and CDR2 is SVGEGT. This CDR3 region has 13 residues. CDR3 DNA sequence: TGTGCCAGCAGTTATATGTGGGTGCGGCCCCAGCATTTT. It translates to CASSYMWVRPQHF.

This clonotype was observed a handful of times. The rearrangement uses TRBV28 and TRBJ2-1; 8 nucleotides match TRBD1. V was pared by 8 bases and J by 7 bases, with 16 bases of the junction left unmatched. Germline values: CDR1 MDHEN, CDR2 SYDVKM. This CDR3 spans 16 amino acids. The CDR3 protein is CASEDRDRYFKNEQFF. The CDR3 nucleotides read TGTGCCAGCGAGGATAGGGACAGGTACTTTAAGAATGAGCAGTTCTTC.

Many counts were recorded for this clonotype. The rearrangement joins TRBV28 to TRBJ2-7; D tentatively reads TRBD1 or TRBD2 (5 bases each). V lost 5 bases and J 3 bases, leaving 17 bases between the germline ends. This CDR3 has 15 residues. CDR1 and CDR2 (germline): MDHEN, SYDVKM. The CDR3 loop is CASSVLGVGNYEQYF. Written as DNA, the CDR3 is TGTGCCAGCAGTGTCCTGGGGGTCGGGAACTACGAGCAGTACTTC. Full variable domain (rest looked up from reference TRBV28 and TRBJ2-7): DVKVTQSSRYLVKRTGEKVFLECVQDMDHENMFWYRQDPGLGLRLIYFSYDVKMKEKGDIPEGYSVSREKKERFSLILESASTNQTSMYLCASSVLGVGNYEQYFGPGTRLTVT.

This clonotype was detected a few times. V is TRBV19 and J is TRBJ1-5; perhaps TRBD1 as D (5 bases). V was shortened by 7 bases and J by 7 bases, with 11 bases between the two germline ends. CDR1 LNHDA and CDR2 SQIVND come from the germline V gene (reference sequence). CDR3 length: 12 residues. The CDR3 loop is CASMGGSQPQHF. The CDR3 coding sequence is TGTGCCAGTATGGGGGGTAGCCAGCCCCAGCATTTT. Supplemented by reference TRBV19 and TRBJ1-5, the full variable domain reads DGGITQSPKYLFRKEGQNVTLSCEQNLNHDAMYWYRQDPGQGLRLIYYSQIVNDFQKGDIAEGYSVSREKKESFPLTVTSAQKNPTAFYLCASMGGSQPQHFGDGTRLSIL.